This TCR beta chain stems from a study of T-cell memory formation after mild COVID-19. TCRdb re-derived calls from the 5' RACE reads in MiXCR, one entry per CDR3 protein. The repertoire consists of about 140,000 distinct CDR3 sequences, with around 14% occurring once and the leading ten covering less than 30%. General study findings and limits: While clones contracting from day 15 to 85 were balanced between CD4 and CD8, later expanders leaned CD4+. CD4+ contracting clones were mainly CM and EM; CD8+ ones, EMRA. Pre-infection memory harbored some responding clones, suggesting cross-reactive memory joined.

Comments on this clonotype: The antigen is undetermined.

Trimming removed 7 bases from V and 5 bases from J; junction bases left unmatched: 8. Germline V lookup: CDR1 MNHEY, CDR2 SVGEGT. CDR3 size: 14 residues. The receptor was isolated from an adult woman who had mild COVID-19 (a few samples of this study predate the infection). Cell type and time point are not known. The chain carries TRBV6-2 or TRBV6-3 and TRBJ1-5; 7 bases match TRBD1. Material: PBMCs or a T cell subset sorted from them (not recorded which). The chain's CDR3 is CASTLGQDYQPQHF. CDR3 in DNA: TGTGCCAGCACCCTCGGACAGGATTATCAGCCCCAGCATTTT.